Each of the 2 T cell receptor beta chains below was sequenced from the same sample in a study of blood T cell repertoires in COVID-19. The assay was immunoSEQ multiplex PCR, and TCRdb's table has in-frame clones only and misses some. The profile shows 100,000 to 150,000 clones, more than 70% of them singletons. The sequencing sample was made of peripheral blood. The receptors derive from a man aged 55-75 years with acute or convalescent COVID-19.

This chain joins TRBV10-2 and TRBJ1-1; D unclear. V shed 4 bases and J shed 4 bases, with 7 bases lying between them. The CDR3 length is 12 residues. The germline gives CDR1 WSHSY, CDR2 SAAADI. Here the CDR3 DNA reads TGCGCCAGCAGTGTTTCCGGCACTGAAGCTTTCTTT. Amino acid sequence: CASSVSGTEAFF.

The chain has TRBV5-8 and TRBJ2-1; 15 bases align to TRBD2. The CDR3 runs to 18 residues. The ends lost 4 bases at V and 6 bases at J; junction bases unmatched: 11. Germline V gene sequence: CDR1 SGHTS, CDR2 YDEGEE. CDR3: CASSIGLAGGQIVNEQFF. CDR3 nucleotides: TGTGCCAGCAGCATAGGACTAGCGGGGGGGCAGATAGTCAATGAGCAGTTCTTC.